These 26 T cell receptor beta chains originate from one sample sequenced in a study of persistence of HIV-infected CD4 T cells (dated by TCRdb to about 2020). These receptors have no identified antigens. The label giving this sample's treatment or condition can be read as: suppressive antiretroviral therapy. As a nonspecific positive control representing the CD4+ T cell repertoire, the cells were stimulated with anti-CD3/anti-CD28 magnetic beads. Responding CD4+ T cells were sorted by upregulation of both CD40 ligand and CD69. The immunoSEQ hsTCRB assay version 4, run in survey mode, was used to sequence TCRbeta repertoires from genomic DNA. The table was pulled from immuneACCESS by TCRdb, which kept in-frame rearrangements only. Such tables lose some clones; where checked, under half of the loss comes from unresolved V genes, and the rest has no known cause. For this sample the table gives some 50,000 clones, of which more than 80% were detected only once. Of the sample, more than 2.5% falls within the top ten clones.

The source was CD4+ T cells sorted from PBMCs after approximately 19-hour stimulation, collected from a patient who received antiretroviral therapy. This sample's cell subset or site label indicates: CD40L+CD69+ CD4 T cells responding to anti-CD3/anti-CD28 beads, representing the overall repertoire. The receptors originated from an adult woman with HIV who was CMV-seropositive.

V usage is TRBV5-1 and J usage is TRBJ2-3; the D gene could be TRBD1 or TRBD2 (5 bases each). Germline V gene sequence: CDR1 SGHRS, CDR2 YFSETQ. Deletions cut 4 bases from V and 2 bases from J, with 17 bases between. CDR3 size: 16 residues. The DNA of the CDR3 is TGCGCCAGCAGCGATCCCGGTGGGGGTCCCACAGATACGCAGTATTTT. Translating gives CASSDPGGGPTDTQYF.

CDR3 residues: CSVGRSWGTEAFF. Here the CDR3 DNA reads TGCAGCGTTGGAAGGAGTTGGGGCACTGAAGCTTTCTTT. V gene TRBV29-1 combines with J gene TRBJ1-1, with D uncertain. With 4 bases removed from V and 4 bases from J, the gap between germline ends came to 13 bases. This CDR3 has 13 residues. CDR1 and CDR2 (germline): SQVTM, ANQGSEA.

The chain employs TRBV18 and TRBJ2-1; perhaps TRBD1 as D (6 bases). The CDR3 covers 15 residues. Trimming left V 4 bases short and J 9 bases short, with 19 bases between. CDR1 and CDR2 from the germline V gene are KGHSH and LQKENI. The chain's CDR3 is CASSLSSATGSEQFF. CDR3 sequence (DNA): TGTGCCAGCTCACTTTCCTCCGCTACAGGGTCTGAGCAGTTCTTC.

Regarding this clone: This same CDR3 is encoded by further DNA sequences in the sample. The genes are TRBV6-1 and TRBJ2-1, with D perhaps TRBD2 (6 bases). There are 16 residues in the CDR3. Looked up from germline, CDR1 is MNHNS and CDR2 is SASEGT. V was shortened by 0 bases and J by 2 bases, with 11 bases between the two germline ends. The CDR3 loop reads CASSEAGGTTYNEQFF. CDR3 nucleotides: TGTGCCAGCAGTGAAGCGGGGGGAACCACCTACAATGAGCAGTTCTTC.

Notes on this clone: The junction does not match germline at one end; this may be a read error. This rearrangement joins TRBV5-4 to TRBJ2-1; D may match TRBD1 or TRBD2 (5 bases each). The germline gives CDR1 SGHNT, CDR2 YYREEE (reference sequence). The CDR3 runs 14 residues. The CDR3 DNA is TGTGTCAGCAGCCCCCGGGACCATAACAATGAGCAGTTCTTC. Translation gives CVSSPRDHNNEQFF.

The CDR3 spells CASSRASGRANGELFF. The CDR3 DNA reads TGTGCCAGCAGTCGGGCTAGCGGGAGGGCGAACGGGGAGCTGTTTTTT. This chain uses TRBV27 with TRBJ2-2; TRBD2 matches 12 bases. The ends lost 5 bases at V and 7 bases at J; junction bases unmatched: 8. In germline, CDR1 is MNHEY, CDR2 SMNVEV (reference sequence). This CDR3 is built from 16 residues.

This chain connects TRBV6-5 to TRBJ1-5, with a tentative D call TRBD1 (5 bases). V gave up 6 bases and J gave up 6 bases, with 15 bases separating them. The CDR3 loop spans 14 amino acids. Germline V gene sequence: CDR1 MNHEY, CDR2 SVGAGI. CDR3 loop: CASSFSGRTQPQHF. CDR3 bases: TGTGCCAGCAGCTTCTCAGGGAGGACTCAGCCCCAGCATTTT.

The chain couples TRBV29-1 to TRBJ1-2; D is unresolved. The germline V gene encodes CDR1 SQVTM and CDR2 ANQGSEA. The germline V and J ends were trimmed by 6 bases and 4 bases, with 12 bases remaining between them. The CDR3 length is 12 residues. The CDR3 DNA reads as TGCAGCGTATACGAGGACGCCTATGGCTACACCTTC. Residues: CSVYEDAYGYTF.

A note on this clone: Other nucleotide sequences in the sample specify the same CDR3. CDR3 loop: CASSTKPWTISEQYF. The CDR3 DNA follows: TGTGCCAGCAGCACAAAGCCTTGGACTATCTCCGAGCAGTACTTC. The V and J genes are TRBV6-5 and TRBJ2-7, with D tentatively TRBD2 (6 bases). Trimming removed 6 bases at V and 6 bases at J, with 21 bases between. Looked up from germline, CDR1 is MNHEY and CDR2 is SVGAGI. The CDR3 extends over 15 amino acids.

The rearrangement links TRBV9 to TRBJ2-3, with 13 bases aligning to TRBD2. Germline assignment: CDR1 SGDLS and CDR2 YYNGEE. The CDR3 has 18 amino acids. Germline trimming cut 6 bases from V and 4 bases from J; bases unmatched to any gene: 14. The CDR3 sequence: CASTAGTSGALRADTQYF. The DNA for the CDR3 is TGTGCCAGCACCGCCGGGACTAGCGGGGCCCTAAGGGCAGATACGCAGTATTTT.

The CDR3 loop reads CASSLAYGMNTEAFF. CDR3 nucleotide sequence: TGTGCCAGCAGCTTAGCTTACGGGATGAACACTGAAGCTTTCTTT. The chain couples TRBV7-2 to TRBJ1-1; D not certain. Trimming pared 0 bases from V and 0 bases from J, leaving 8 bases between. CDR1 SGHTA and CDR2 FQGNSA come from the germline V gene. This CDR3 contains 15 residues. Full variable domain (missing parts from reference TRBV7-2 and TRBJ1-1): GAGVSQSPSNKVTEKGKDVELRCDPISGHTALYWYRQSLGQGLEFLIYFQGNSAPDKSGLPSDRFSAERTGGSVSTLTIQRTQQEDSAVYLCASSLAYGMNTEAFFGQGTRLTVV.

The V call is TRBV7-2, the J call TRBJ2-7; 14 positions agree with TRBD2. CDR1 and CDR2 from the germline V gene are SGHTA and FQGNSA. V lost 5 bases and J lost 1; bases outside the gene matches: 4. The CDR3 has 16 residues. DNA of the CDR3: TGTGCCAGCAGCCGGACTAGCGGGGGGTCTTCCTACGAGCAGTACTTC. Amino acids: CASSRTSGGSSYEQYF.

The chain uses TRBV5-4 and TRBJ2-2; TRBD2 agrees at 7 bases. Germline trimming cut 10 bases from V and 2 bases from J; bases unmatched to any gene: 8. The CDR3 contains 14 residues. Germline values: CDR1 SGHNT, CDR2 YYREEE (reference sequence). CDR3 loop: CAGRASGNTGELFF. In nucleotides, the CDR3 is TGTGCCGGAAGGGCTAGCGGAAACACCGGGGAGCTGTTTTTT.

V and J are TRBV6-6 and TRBJ2-1; 11 bases are a match to TRBD2. The ends lost 5 bases at V and 0 bases at J; junction bases unmatched: 9. From germline, CDR1 is MNHNY and CDR2 SVGAGI (reference sequence). The CDR3 covers 18 residues. The DNA for the CDR3 is TGTGCCAGCAGTCCTAGGACTAGCGGGTGGAGCTCCTACAATGAGCAGTTCTTC. Its translation is CASSPRTSGWSSYNEQFF.

This chain connects TRBV10-3 to TRBJ1-2; D might be TRBD1 (5 bases). The CDR3 totals 14 residues. V lost 0 bases to trimming and J lost 8 bases, with 13 bases between them. Germline-derived CDR1 and CDR2 are ENHRY and SYGVKD. The DNA for the CDR3 is TGTGCCATCAGTGAGTCGAGCCAGGGAGGGGGCTACACCTTC. Residues: CAISESSQGGGYTF.

The V call is TRBV6-1, the J call TRBJ1-1, with 8 bases lining up with TRBD1. V gave up 1 base and J gave up 4 bases; unmatched junction bases: 11. Germline loops: CDR1 MNHNS, CDR2 SASEGT. The CDR3 length is 17 residues. The CDR3 loop reads CASSEVYPGGSSTEAFF. The CDR3 nucleotides read TGTGCCAGCAGTGAAGTCTACCCAGGGGGCAGTAGCACTGAAGCTTTCTTT.

V and J are TRBV12-3 or TRBV12-4 and TRBJ2-2; D call uncertain. There are 13 residues in the CDR3. V shed 2 bases and J shed 8 bases, with 9 bases lying between them. The CDR3 region is CASSLRVLGELFF. The CDR3 bases are TGTGCCAGCAGTTTAAGAGTGCTGGGGGAGCTGTTTTTT.

The chain couples TRBV27 to TRBJ1-5; no firm D call. This CDR3 comprises 13 residues. The germline CDR1 and CDR2 sequences are MNHEY and SMNVEV (reference sequence). V lost 7 bases, J lost 1 base, and 8 bases lay in between. Here the CDR3 reads CASMTGSNQPQHF. The CDR3, as DNA: TGTGCCAGCATGACGGGGAGCAATCAGCCCCAGCATTTT.

This clone was counted once. The chain links TRBV19 to TRBJ2-7; the D gene is possibly TRBD1 (5 bases). Germline CDR1 is LNHDA and CDR2 is SQIVND (reference sequence). The CDR3 is 14 amino acids. V was cut by 3 bases and J by 2 bases, with 11 bases left in between. The CDR3: CASSIDSLAYEQYF. The CDR3, as DNA: TGTGCCAGTAGTATCGACAGTTTGGCCTACGAGCAGTACTTC. The entire variable domain, with the rest obtained from reference TRBV19 and TRBJ2-7, is as follows: DGGITQSPKYLFRKEGQNVTLSCEQNLNHDAMYWYRQDPGQGLRLIYYSQIVNDFQKGDIAEGYSVSREKKESFPLTVTSAQKNPTAFYLCASSIDSLAYEQYFGPGTRLTVT.

The rearrangement uses TRBV30 and TRBJ1-1; no definite D call. V lost 5 bases and J lost 5, with 15 bases in between. The CDR3 sequence is 13 residues long. Per germline, CDR1 GTSNPN and CDR2 SVGIG (reference sequence). The CDR3 is CAWEGGLGTEAFF. DNA of the CDR3: TGTGCCTGGGAGGGAGGTTTGGGGACTGAAGCTTTCTTT.

In its sample, this clone was seen a few times. The rearrangement links TRBV5-4 to TRBJ2-1; 7 bases line up with TRBD1. The CDR3 sequence is 16 residues long. Trimming at V came to 4 bases and at J to 1 base, leaving 8 bases not matched to a gene. From germline, CDR1 is SGHNT and CDR2 YYREEE (reference sequence). The CDR3 sequence is CASSRTGVSSYNEQFF. The CDR3 DNA is TGTGCCAGCAGCCGAACAGGGGTTAGTTCCTACAATGAGCAGTTCTTC. Complete variable domain (other parts from reference TRBV5-4 and TRBJ2-1): ETGVTQSPTHLIKTRGQQVTLRCSSQSGHNTVSWYQQALGQGPQFIFQYYREEENGRGNFPPRFSGLQFPNYSSELNVNALELDDSALYLCASSRTGVSSYNEQFFGPGTRLTVL.

The J gene is TRBJ1-2, the V gene TRBV7-2; 9 nucleotides align to TRBD1. The germline gives CDR1 SGHTA, CDR2 FQGNSA. The CDR3 has 15 amino acids. The J segment lost 4 bases and the V segment lost 6 bases, leaving 9 bases of the junction unmatched. CDR3 nucleotides: TGTGCCAGCAGTGAACAGGGGGCAAGTGGCTATGGCTACACCTTC. This translates into CASSEQGASGYGYTF.

The genes are TRBV25-1 and TRBJ2-3; D is possibly TRBD1 (6 bases). V shed 4 bases and J shed 1 base, with 9 bases lying between them. In germline, CDR1 is MGHDK, CDR2 SYGVNS. This CDR3 spans 14 amino acids. In DNA, the CDR3 is TGTGCCAGCAGTGTTTCAGGGGGCACAGATACGCAGTATTTT. Amino acids: CASSVSGGTDTQYF.

The rearrangement joins TRBV3-1 (or the pseudogene TRBV3-2) to TRBJ2-7, with 7 bases lining up with TRBD2. J gave up 4 bases and V 4 bases, and 7 bases lay outside the gene matches. CDR3 length equals 14 residues. Germline CDR1 reads LGHDT; CDR2 reads YNNKEL (reference sequence). The CDR3 DNA sequence: TGTGCCAGCAGCCGGGGGGGGACTCTTTACGAGCAGTACTTC. Its translation: CASSRGGTLYEQYF.

The rearrangement links TRBV7-8 to TRBJ1-4; D is unclear. V was shortened by 7 bases and J by 5 bases, with 17 bases between the two germline ends. The V gene's germline CDR1 is SGHVS and CDR2 FQNEAQ. The CDR3 loop spans 15 amino acids. Written as DNA, the CDR3 is TGTGCCAGCACCGGTACGGCGGGTGAGAATGAAAAACTGTTTTTT. Its protein is CASTGTAGENEKLFF.

The rearrangement uses TRBV15 and TRBJ2-1; tentative D call: TRBD2 (5 bases). V lost 6 bases and J lost 4, with 19 bases in between. CDR3 size: 16 residues. Germline assignment: CDR1 LNHNV and CDR2 YYDKDF (reference sequence). As DNA, the CDR3 is TGTGCCACCAGGGACGAAGGAGGTCCTTTATACAATGAGCAGTTCTTC. It encodes CATRDEGGPLYNEQFF.